These 3 T cell receptor beta chains were sequenced from one sample in a study of blood T cell repertoires in COVID-19. The data were produced by immunoSEQ multiplex PCR, yet TCRdb's version contains in-frame clones alone and is incomplete. The sample carries around 100,000 clones, about nine tenths recorded once. The sample was peripheral blood. Receptors were obtained from a man younger than 35 with acute or convalescent COVID-19.

This chain joins TRBV18 and TRBJ1-1, with D tentatively TRBD1 (5 bases). V shed 2 bases and J shed 6 bases, with 10 bases lying between them. Germline loops: CDR1 KGHSH, CDR2 LQKENI. This CDR3 has 13 residues. The CDR3: CASSPTGVAEAFF. The CDR3 DNA reads TGTGCCAGCTCACCAACGGGGGTAGCTGAAGCTTTCTTT.

V and J are TRBV5-6 and TRBJ1-4, with D possibly matching TRBD1 (5 bases). Germline assignment: CDR1 SGHDT and CDR2 YYEEEE. Trimming stripped 5 bases from V and 0 bases from J, with 11 bases between. This CDR3 spans 15 amino acids. This chain's CDR3 is CASSDTGATNEKLFF. In DNA, the CDR3 is TGTGCCAGCAGTGATACAGGTGCAACTAATGAAAAACTGTTTTTT. Drawing the rest from reference TRBV5-6 and TRBJ1-4, the complete variable domain is DAGVTQSPTHLIKTRGQQVTLRCSPKSGHDTVSWYQQALGQGPQFIFQYYEEEERQRGNFPDRFSGHQFPNYSSELNVNALLLGDSALYLCASSDTGATNEKLFFGSGTQLSVL.

V is TRBV25-1 and J is TRBJ2-1; 11 bases align to TRBD2. This CDR3 comprises 17 residues. J was trimmed by 3 bases and V by 7 bases; bases with no gene match: 11. Germline V gene lookup returns CDR1 MGHDK and CDR2 SYGVNS. CDR3 protein: CASTSSTSGEYYNEQFF. The CDR3 coding sequence is TGTGCCAGCACCTCTTCGACTAGCGGGGAATACTACAATGAGCAGTTCTTC.